The 26 T cell receptor beta chains below all came from one sample that was sequenced in a study of T cell changes during pregnancy in multiple sclerosis. Repertoires were generated with immunoSEQ multiplex PCR, while TCRdb's copy carries only in-frame clones and drops some. The sample lists 60,000 to 85,000 clones; 92% were seen once. The input for sequencing was peripheral blood, taken after pregnancy. The receptor set was obtained from a female donor in good health, enrolled as a control in a pregnancy study.

This chain connects TRBV5-1 to TRBJ2-3; 9 bases are shared with TRBD2. With 3 bases clipped from V and 7 bases from J, the junction kept 9 bases outside the gene matches. The CDR3 is 15 residues long. CDR1 SGHRS and CDR2 YFSETQ come from the germline V gene. CDR3 bases: TGCGCCAGCAGCTCCTCCGGGACTAGCCATTATACGCAGTATTTT. It codes for CASSSSGTSHYTQYF.

The CDR3 protein is CASSAQGGTEAFF. As DNA, the CDR3 is TGTGCCAGCAGTGCACAGGGGGGCACTGAAGCTTTCTTT. The V gene is TRBV2, the J gene TRBJ1-1; the match to TRBD1 covers 8 bases. V was clipped by 4 bases and J by 4 bases; unmatched bases: 2. The CDR3 consists of 13 residues. Germline V gives CDR1 SNHLY, CDR2 FYNNEI.

This chain links TRBV29-1 with TRBJ1-1; the match to TRBD1 covers 12 bases. V was pared by 6 bases and J by 6 bases, with 11 bases of the junction left unmatched. There are 15 residues in the CDR3. The V gene's germline CDR1 is SQVTM and CDR2 ANQGSEA. The CDR3: CSVINRDRGPAEAFF. The CDR3 DNA is TGCAGCGTAATTAACCGGGACAGGGGGCCTGCTGAAGCTTTCTTT.

The chain uses TRBV5-1 and TRBJ2-2, with 12 positions matching TRBD1. With 5 bases clipped from V and 2 bases from J, the junction kept 1 base outside the gene matches. The CDR3 length is 15 residues. From germline, CDR1 is SGHRS and CDR2 YFSETQ. CDR3 nucleotides: TGCGCCAGCAGGGGACAGGGGGCCAACACCGGGGAGCTGTTTTTT. The encoded protein is CASRGQGANTGELFF. Using reference TRBV5-1 and TRBJ2-2 for the parts outside the CDR3, the full variable domain is KAGVTQTPRYLIKTRGQQVTLSCSPISGHRSVSWYQQTPGQGLQFLFEYFSETQRNKGNFPGRFSGRQFSNSRSEMNVSTLELGDSALYLCASRGQGANTGELFFGEGSRLTVL.

The table lists this clone with a few counts. V usage is TRBV7-9 and J usage is TRBJ2-1, with D tentatively TRBD2 (6 bases). Germline CDR1 reads SEHNR; CDR2 reads FQNEAQ (reference sequence). The CDR3 is made up of 14 amino acids. The germline V and J ends were trimmed by 3 bases and 5 bases, with 11 bases remaining between them. The CDR3 reads CASSFWGLDNEQFF. CDR3 coding DNA: TGTGCCAGCAGCTTTTGGGGACTTGACAATGAGCAGTTCTTC. The whole variable domain, remainder taken from reference TRBV7-9 and TRBJ2-1, is DTGVSQNPRHKITKRGQNVTFRCDPISEHNRLYWYRQTLGQGPEFLTYFQNEAQLEKSRLLSDRFSAERPKGSFSTLEIQRTEQGDSAMYLCASSFWGLDNEQFFGPGTRLTVL.

A word on this clone: The junction and the germline gene differ at one end; a read error may be behind it. This chain links TRBV7-7 with TRBJ2-1; 14 positions agree with TRBD2. This CDR3 region has 19 residues. Germline-derived CDR1 and CDR2 are SSHAT and FNYEAQ (reference sequence). The CDR3 is CASSRLAGGLRGSYNEQFF. DNA of the CDR3: TGTGCTAGCAGCCGACTAGCGGGAGGGCTAAGGGGCTCCTACAATGAGCAGTTCTTC. The complete variable domain, with remaining parts taken from reference TRBV7-7 and TRBJ2-1, reads GAGVSQSPRYKVTKRGQDVTLRCDPISSHATLYWYQQALGQGPEFLTYFNYEAQPDKSGLPSDRFSAERPEGSISTLTIQRTEQRDSAMYRCASSRLAGGLRGSYNEQFFGPGTRLTVL.

The chain recombines TRBV7-9 with TRBJ2-7; TRBD2 aligns across 11 bases. The CDR3 length is 15 residues. Germline trimming cut 5 bases from V and 2 bases from J; bases unmatched to any gene: 5. The germline V gene has CDR1 SEHNR and CDR2 FQNEAQ (reference sequence). The chain's CDR3 is CASSPRLAGTYEQYF. Written as DNA, the CDR3 is TGTGCCAGCAGCCCAAGACTAGCGGGAACCTACGAGCAGTACTTC.

The J gene is TRBJ2-3, the V gene TRBV27; D unclear. The V end lost 4 bases, the J end lost 6 bases, and 5 bases lay between the germline ends. In germline, CDR1 is MNHEY, CDR2 SMNVEV (reference sequence). The CDR3 runs 11 residues. The CDR3 DNA reads TGTGCCAGCAGTTGGGCGGATACGCAGTATTTT. Protein sequence: CASSWADTQYF.

The count of this clone is one. V is TRBV19 and J is TRBJ2-1, with 7 bases aligning to TRBD2. Losses at the gene ends were 9 bases for V and 7 bases for J; bases not matched to a gene: 12. Germline-derived CDR1 and CDR2 are LNHDA and SQIVND (reference sequence). This CDR3 has 14 residues. Here the CDR3 DNA reads TGTGCCAGCGAGACTAGCTATCTTATAAATGAGCAGTTCTTC. Its translation is CASETSYLINEQFF. The complete variable domain, with remaining parts taken from reference TRBV19 and TRBJ2-1, reads DGGITQSPKYLFRKEGQNVTLSCEQNLNHDAMYWYRQDPGQGLRLIYYSQIVNDFQKGDIAEGYSVSREKKESFPLTVTSAQKNPTAFYLCASETSYLINEQFFGPGTRLTVL.

This clone was recorded once. The V call is TRBV2, the J call TRBJ2-4; 11 bases line up with TRBD2. Germline V gene lookup returns CDR1 SNHLY and CDR2 FYNNEI. Trimming removed 0 bases from V and 8 bases from J; junction bases left unmatched: 3. This CDR3 spans 15 amino acids. The DNA of the CDR3 is TGTGCCAGCAGTGAAGCTAGCGGGGGGGTGGACATTCAGTACTTC. Translated: CASSEASGGVDIQYF.

The chain joins TRBV7-9 to TRBJ1-5, with unresolved D. The CDR3 consists of 12 residues. Per germline, CDR1 SEHNR and CDR2 FQNEAQ (reference sequence). With 3 bases removed from V and 11 bases from J, the gap between germline ends came to 11 bases. The CDR3 DNA follows: TGTGCCAGCAGCTTTGACGGGGTGACCCAGCATTTT. Protein: CASSFDGVTQHF.

DNA of the CDR3: TGTGCCAGCAGCCCCGGCGGTAGGCCCTACGAGCAGTACTTC. Protein product: CASSPGGRPYEQYF. This chain uses TRBV27 with TRBJ2-7, with D hard to call. Trimming shortened V by 6 bases and J by 2 bases, and 14 bases separated the two germline ends. The V gene's germline CDR1 is MNHEY and CDR2 SMNVEV (reference sequence). CDR3 size: 14 residues.

This rearrangement joins TRBV4-1 to TRBJ1-5; TRBD1 agrees at 8 bases. There are 16 residues in the CDR3. Trimming removed 4 bases from V and 7 bases from J; junction bases left unmatched: 12. Germline lookup yields CDR1 MGHRA and CDR2 YSYEKL. The CDR3 here is CASSPLTGTGKQPQHF. CDR3 sequence (DNA): TGCGCCAGCAGCCCTCTTACCGGGACAGGTAAACAGCCCCAGCATTTT.

The V call is TRBV4-3, the J call TRBJ2-7; 11 bases are shared with TRBD1. Per germline, CDR1 LGHNA and CDR2 YSLEER. J lost 5 bases, V lost 1 base, and 10 bases had no gene match. The CDR3 spans 17 residues. CDR3 nucleotide sequence: TGCGCCAGCAGCCAAGCAACCTCCGGGACAGGGGGGAACGAGCAGTACTTC. Translating gives CASSQATSGTGGNEQYF.

The rearrangement joins TRBV4-1 to TRBJ2-1; TRBD2 matches at 7 bases. Losses at the gene ends were 2 bases for V and 1 base for J; bases not matched to a gene: 5. This CDR3 contains 16 residues. The germline CDR1 and CDR2 sequences are MGHRA and YSYEKL. The CDR3 region is CASSQNSGRSYNEQFF. As DNA, the CDR3 is TGCGCCAGCAGCCAAAATAGCGGGCGGTCCTACAATGAGCAGTTCTTC.

The V call is TRBV2, the J call TRBJ2-5, with 9 bases aligning to TRBD2. Germline V gene data show CDR1 as SNHLY and CDR2 as FYNNEI. CDR3 size: 14 residues. Unmatched junction bases numbered 4, after V lost 5 bases and J lost 3 bases. CDR3 nucleotide sequence: TGTGCCAGCAGTTTCGTAGCGGGGGAAGAGACCCAGTACTTC. As protein: CASSFVAGEETQYF.

The chain recombines TRBV5-4 with TRBJ2-5; 12 nucleotides match TRBD2. Germline V gene lookup returns CDR1 SGHNT and CDR2 YYREEE (reference sequence). There are 18 residues in the CDR3. The J segment lost 2 bases and the V segment lost 4 bases, leaving 12 bases of the junction unmatched. The CDR3 DNA follows: TGTGCCAGCAGCCCATCTAGCGGGGGGGCCGGGAGTCAAGAGACCCAGTACTTC. Amino acid sequence: CASSPSSGGAGSQETQYF.

The rearrangement joins TRBV19 to TRBJ2-7, with TRBD1 identical over 7 bases. CDR1 and CDR2 (germline): LNHDA, SQIVND (reference sequence). CDR3 length: 13 amino acids. J gave up 5 bases and V 5 bases, and 6 bases lay outside the gene matches. The CDR3 nucleotides read TGTGCCAGTAGTCACAGGGGCCTCGACGAGCAGTACTTC. It encodes CASSHRGLDEQYF.

The J gene is TRBJ1-1, the V gene TRBV19; D is undetermined. The ends were cut back, 3 bases at V and 0 bases at J, with 5 bases in the middle. Germline CDR1 is LNHDA and CDR2 is SQIVND (reference sequence). CDR3 size: 13 residues. The CDR3 DNA is TGTGCCAGTAGTATGGAGATGAACACTGAAGCTTTCTTT. Protein: CASSMEMNTEAFF.

This chain connects TRBV23-1 to TRBJ2-1; weak D call: TRBD2 (6 bases). TRBV23-1 is an ORF, and what it does is uncertain. Between the trimmed V and J ends, which lost 1 base and 0 bases, there was a span of 13 bases. The length of the CDR3 is 17 residues. The CDR3 spells CASSQWDFRSSYNEQFF. In DNA, the CDR3 is TGCGCCAGCAGTCAATGGGACTTCAGAAGCTCCTACAATGAGCAGTTCTTC.

The V call is TRBV7-2, the J call TRBJ1-1; TRBD1 matches at 7 bases. J lost 0 bases, V lost 6 bases, and 4 bases had no gene match. Germline lookup yields CDR1 SGHTA and CDR2 FQGNSA. The length of the CDR3 is 14 residues. Here the CDR3 DNA reads TGTGCCAGCAGTAAGGGACAGCTGAACACTGAAGCTTTCTTT. Its translation is CASSKGQLNTEAFF.

This chain uses TRBV5-4 with TRBJ1-1; 7 nucleotides agree with TRBD1. The CDR3 is 15 amino acids. CDR1 is SGHNT, CDR2 YYREEE, per germline (reference sequence). Unmatched junction bases numbered 9, after V lost 4 bases and J lost 3 bases. The CDR3 here is CASSPRDRRDTEAFF. The CDR3, as DNA: TGTGCCAGCAGCCCCCGGGACAGAAGGGACACTGAAGCTTTCTTT.

This clone was counted once. The V call is TRBV6-4, the J call TRBJ2-1, with 8 bases lining up with TRBD2. Losses at the gene ends were 2 bases for V and 5 bases for J; bases not matched to a gene: 5. From germline, CDR1 is MRHNA and CDR2 SNTAGT. There are 15 residues in the CDR3. The CDR3 sequence: CASSDNGGADNEQFF. CDR3 bases: TGTGCCAGCAGTGACAACGGGGGGGCCGACAATGAGCAGTTCTTC.

J is TRBJ2-1 and V is TRBV19; D gene unclear. Germline CDR1 LNHDA, CDR2 SQIVND (reference sequence). The CDR3 contains 14 residues. V lost 1 base and J 3 bases, leaving 7 bases between the germline ends. In DNA, the CDR3 is TGTGCCAGTAGTATAGCTCCTAGCTACAATGAGCAGTTCTTC. It specifies CASSIAPSYNEQFF.

The genes are TRBV25-1 and TRBJ1-5; unclear D gene. The CDR3 spans 12 residues. Deletions cut 3 bases from V and 9 bases from J, with 9 bases between. Germline CDR1 reads MGHDK; CDR2 reads SYGVNS. CDR3 loop: CASSDRGWPQHF. CDR3 nucleotides: TGTGCCAGCAGTGATCGAGGCTGGCCCCAGCATTTT.

This rearrangement joins TRBV6-5 to TRBJ2-5; 8 bases agree with TRBD1. CDR1 and CDR2 (germline): MNHEY, SVGAGI. There are 15 residues in the CDR3. After removal of 6 bases from V and 3 bases from J, the junction contained 9 bases not matched to a gene. The CDR3 sequence: CASSLTQGAEETQYF. CDR3 DNA sequence: TGTGCCAGCAGCCTTACTCAGGGGGCTGAAGAGACCCAGTACTTC.